This T cell receptor (beta chain) was recorded in a study of human T cells and chemical hapten exposure. Time point reported: patch test 1, 2 weeks after DPC sensitization. Treatment here: therapeutic diphenylcyclopropenone sensitization with weekly scalp DPC. Blood draws preceded each patch test application. Alopecia patients, 18 to 70 years old and DPC-suitable, served as donors. Sequencing started from total RNA isolated from unfractionated whole blood. In TCRdb, the RACE reads were re-called with MiXCR into one record per CDR3 protein. The data show under 450,000 distinct CDR3 sequences, roughly 4.8% seen once. Trimming took off 5 bases at V and 1 base at J, with 23 bases between the two ends. The CDR3 length is 18 residues. Germline-derived CDR1 and CDR2 are MNHEY and SMNVEV (reference sequence). This clonotype was recorded many times.

The chain couples TRBV27 to TRBJ2-5, with D possibly TRBD2 on 5 matching bases. The TCR comes from a woman between 50 and 59 years old with alopecia areata. Some clones in this sample may be carry-over from other donors' samples. Specimen: whole blood, collected in connection with sensitization to the hapten diphenylcyclopropenone (DPC). The DNA for the CDR3 is TGTGCCAGCAGTCCATCCTATCTATTTTGGAGGCCCCAAGAGACCCAGTACTTC. Translation gives CASSPSYLFWRPQETQYF.